Listed below are T cell receptor beta chains from one sample, sequenced in a study of T cells in localized non-small cell lung cancer. Using immunoSEQ multiplex PCR, the repertoire was profiled, and TCRdb retains in-frame clones only, with some absent. Of 90,000 to 95,000 clones listed, roughly 89% are singletons. Sequencing used peripheral blood, obtained before any cancer treatment. The receptor set was obtained from a man between 40 and 70 years old with stage I squamous cell lung carcinoma. Both conserved end residues are part of each CDR3. A D gene is named only where the DNA matches it firmly. Only some rows state a clone size, as once, few, many or a class for expanded clones.

cdr3_nt | cdr3_aa | j_call | d_call | v_call | clone_size
TGTGCCAGTAGTGTAGGGGAGACCCAGTACTTC | CASSVGETQYF | TRBJ2-5 | . | TRBV19 | .
TGTGCCAGCTCACGACCGGGACAGGGAGCAACCGGGGAGCTGTTTTTT | CASSRPGQGATGELFF | TRBJ2-2 | TRBD1 | TRBV18 | .
TGTGCCAGCAGCAGGGGGACAGGGGGCGCTGAAAAACTGTTTTTT | CASSRGTGGAEKLFF | TRBJ1-4 | TRBD1 | TRBV9 | .
TGTGGGGGCGCCCAGGTCGGGTCAAAGACCCGAGAGCAGTACTTC | CGGAQVGSKTREQYF | TRBJ2-7 | . | TRBV7-4 | .
TGTGCCAGCAGCCGACAGGGACAGGGGTATCAGCCCCAGCATTTT | CASSRQGQGYQPQHF | TRBJ1-5 | TRBD1 | TRBV7-2 | .
TGTGCCAGTAGTACGCCAAATACAGGGAACACTGAAGCTTTCTTT | CASSTPNTGNTEAFF | TRBJ1-1 | . | TRBV19 | .
TGTGCCAGTAGTATCCCGGCAGGCTCGGAAGGCTACACCTTC | CASSIPAGSEGYTF | TRBJ1-2 | . | TRBV19 | .
TGTGCCAGCAGTGGGGAGGGGGTCGGTACGCAGTATTTT | CASSGEGVGTQYF | TRBJ2-3 | . | TRBV2 | once
TGTGCCAGTAGTTCGGGACAGTTGAACACTGAAGCTTTCTTT | CASSSGQLNTEAFF | TRBJ1-1 | TRBD1 | TRBV19 | .
TGCGCCAGCAGCTTGGGGACAGTGAACACTGAAGCTTTCTTT | CASSLGTVNTEAFF | TRBJ1-1 | . | TRBV5-1 | few
TGTGCCAGCAGGAGGGGCGGGGGGACCGGGGAGCTGTTTTTT | CASRRGGGTGELFF | TRBJ2-2 | TRBD2 | TRBV6-5 | .
TGTGCCAGCAGGGATGGGGGCGCTGGGGCCAACGTCCTGACTTTC | CASRDGGAGANVLTF | TRBJ2-6 | . | TRBV6-1 | .
TGTGCCAGCAGTTCAACCAAGGACAGGGCCAGCAATCAGCCCCAGCATTTT | CASSSTKDRASNQPQHF | TRBJ1-5 | TRBD1 | TRBV27 | once
TGTGCCAGCAGCTTAGGCAGGGAAGCTTTCTTT | CASSLGREAFF | TRBJ1-1 | . | TRBV7-8 | medium-sized
TGTGCCAGCAGCCAAGTAGCGGGAACCTACGAGCAGTACTTC | CASSQVAGTYEQYF | TRBJ2-7 | TRBD2 | TRBV4-2 | once
TGTGCCAGCAGTGAATGGAGGTTCACAGATACGCAGTATTTT | CASSEWRFTDTQYF | TRBJ2-3 | . | TRBV25-1 | .
TGTGCCAGCGGTCCGTCGGGGGGGTCTCAAAAACTGTTTTTT | CASGPSGGSQKLFF | TRBJ1-4 | . | TRBV28 | .
TGTGCCAGCAGTCTCCATGGGGAAGGGCTTCCTTACGCTTTCTTT | CASSLHGEGLPYAFF | TRBJ1-1 | . | TRBV28 | .
TGTGCCAGCAGCTTAAGGACAGGGAGTTCCTACGAGCAGTACTTC | CASSLRTGSSYEQYF | TRBJ2-7 | TRBD1 | TRBV7-2 | .
TGTGCCAGCAGTTTGGGGTGGGGGGTCACTGAAGCTTTCTTT | CASSLGWGVTEAFF | TRBJ1-1 | . | TRBV27 | .
TGTGCCAGCATCTGGGCTCTAGGGAACATTCAGTACTTC | CASIWALGNIQYF | TRBJ2-4 | . | TRBV2 | many
TGTGCCAGCAGCTTAGATCGGGAAGGTGGCTACACCTTC | CASSLDREGGYTF | TRBJ1-2 | . | TRBV7-2 | .
TGTGCCACCAGCAGGCCGGGTCTCCTGGGGGAAAAACTGTTTTTT | CATSRPGLLGEKLFF | TRBJ1-4 | . | TRBV15 | .
TGTGCCAGCAGTTTCGGACAGATAGGAGAGACCCAGTACTTC | CASSFGQIGETQYF | TRBJ2-5 | . | TRBV11-1 | .
TGTGCCACCAGCAGAGAACAGGGCGCGGGGGAGCAGTACTTC | CATSREQGAGEQYF | TRBJ2-7 | . | TRBV15 | .